This T cell receptor (beta chain) derives from a study of blood T cell repertoires in COVID-19. The repertoire was sequenced with immunoSEQ multiplex PCR; TCRdb's copy has only in-frame clones and lacks some. The sample contains tens of thousands of clones, almost 80% of which appear only once. Germline V lookup: CDR1 LGHNA, CDR2 YNFKEQ. V dropped 0 bases and J dropped 6 bases, with 15 bases sitting between them. This CDR3 region has 16 residues. This clone turned up a few times. Sequencing was done on a sample of peripheral blood. The TCR comes from a man aged 80 or over with acute or convalescent COVID-19. The V gene is TRBV4-2, the J gene TRBJ1-5; TRBD1 might be the D (5 bases). CDR3 in DNA: TGTGCCAGCAGCCAAGAGGGGAGGGGTTCAGGTCAGCCCCAGCATTTT. Its translation: CASSQEGRGSGQPQHF.